The 22 T cell receptor beta chains reported below all come from one sample, sequenced in a study of blood T cell repertoires in COVID-19. The protocol was immunoSEQ multiplex PCR, while the TCRdb copy is restricted to in-frame clones and leaves out a portion. The table records approximately 140,000 clones, 88% of them present only once. Sequencing was done on a sample of peripheral blood. The source is a human donor in a cohort sampled during active COVID-19.

The V call is TRBV3-1 (or the pseudogene TRBV3-2), the J call TRBJ1-6; 9 bases are shared with TRBD1. V lost 5 bases to trimming and J lost 9 bases; unmatched junction nucleotides: 8. Germline V CDR1 and CDR2: LGHDT, YNNKEL (reference sequence). This CDR3 is 15 amino acids long. CDR3 coding DNA: TGTGCCAGCAGCTCTACCGGGACAGGGACTTCACCCCTCCACTTT. Its translation is CASSSTGTGTSPLHF.

This chain links TRBV4-3 with TRBJ2-3; a possible D gene is TRBD2 (5 bases). The CDR3 runs 14 residues. Trimming cost V 0 bases and J 3 bases, with 7 bases left between them. Germline V lookup: CDR1 LGHNA, CDR2 YSLEER. The DNA of the CDR3 is TGCGCCAGCAGCCAAGATAGGAGGACAGATACGCAGTATTTT. It translates to CASSQDRRTDTQYF.

The rearrangement joins TRBV7-9 to TRBJ1-1, with D possibly matching TRBD1 (5 bases). The CDR3 has 13 residues. The germline V gene has CDR1 SEHNR and CDR2 FQNEAQ (reference sequence). The V end was cut by 3 bases, the J end by 7 bases, with 12 bases between. The CDR3: CASSFFRAVEAFF. Written as DNA, the CDR3 is TGTGCCAGCAGCTTCTTCAGGGCGGTTGAAGCTTTCTTT.

The DNA for the CDR3 is TGTGCCAGCAGCTTAGACTACAGGATCGAAGCTTTCTTT. It codes for CASSLDYRIEAFF. This chain uses TRBV11-2 with TRBJ1-1, with a weak D call TRBD1 (5 bases). The length of the CDR3 is 13 residues. V was trimmed by 0 bases and J by 8 bases, leaving 10 bases between them. CDR1 and CDR2 (germline): SGHAT, FQNNGV.

This chain uses TRBV30 with TRBJ1-5; 7 bases are a match to TRBD1. The CDR3 contains 18 residues. The germline V gene has CDR1 GTSNPN and CDR2 SVGIG (reference sequence). V trimming: 1 base; J trimming: 5 bases; junction bases outside the gene matches: 17. The CDR3 DNA is TGTGCCTGGAGTGCCGGATTTAAGGGGGCGCGGTTCCATCAGCCCCAGCATTTT. This sequence encodes CAWSAGFKGARFHQPQHF.

The chain is built from TRBV30 and TRBJ1-6, with a tentative D call TRBD1 (6 bases). This CDR3 contains 14 residues. Germline loops: CDR1 GTSNPN, CDR2 SVGIG (reference sequence). Trimming removed 1 base at V and 7 bases at J, with 11 bases between. The CDR3 loop reads CAWSGGQSNSPLHF. The CDR3 region has the DNA TGTGCCTGGAGTGGCGGACAGTCCAATTCACCCCTCCACTTT.

The chain combines TRBV28 with TRBJ1-2; TRBD1 aligns across 8 bases. This CDR3 region has 16 residues. V lost 3 bases to trimming and J lost 4 bases; unmatched junction nucleotides: 10. CDR1 and CDR2 from the germline V gene are MDHEN and SYDVKM. The CDR3 DNA is TGTGCCAGCAGTTTTACGACAGGGGCTTTCTTCTATGGCTACACCTTC. This translates into CASSFTTGAFFYGYTF.

This clone showed up just once. The chain carries TRBV29-1 and TRBJ1-2; D unresolved. CDR1 is SQVTM, CDR2 ANQGSEA, per germline. Trimming removed 7 bases from V and 2 bases from J, with 14 bases in between. The CDR3 runs to 13 residues. The CDR3 region is CSDSDWSNYGYTF. In DNA form, the CDR3 reads TGCAGCGATTCGGACTGGTCGAACTATGGCTACACCTTC.

The chain combines TRBV2 with TRBJ2-1; 9 bases align to TRBD1. Germline values: CDR1 SNHLY, CDR2 FYNNEI. The V segment lost 6 bases and the J segment 7 bases; nucleotides outside the gene matches: 4. This CDR3 is 13 amino acids long. The chain's CDR3 is CASSRDRENEQFF. The DNA for the CDR3 is TGTGCCAGCAGCCGGGACAGGGAAAATGAGCAGTTCTTC.

The chain employs TRBV23-1 and TRBJ1-5, with D possibly being TRBD1 (6 bases). TRBV23-1 is sorted into the ORF group, with uncertain function. The V and J ends lost 7 bases and 3 bases respectively, with 10 bases between them. The CDR3 is made up of 13 amino acids. CDR3 region: CASTSGVNQPQHF. CDR3 bases: TGCGCCAGCACCTCAGGGGTCAATCAGCCCCAGCATTTT.

The chain recombines TRBV6-1 with TRBJ2-3; TRBD2 matches 7 bases. CDR1 and CDR2 (germline): MNHNS, SASEGT. The CDR3 is 15 residues long. Trimming at V came to 1 base and at J to 4 bases, leaving 5 bases not matched to a gene. In nucleotides, the CDR3 is TGTGCCAGCAGTGAAGGGGGAGGGGTAGCAGATACGCAGTATTTT. This translates into CASSEGGGVADTQYF.

The J gene is TRBJ1-1, the V gene TRBV18; unclear D gene. The germline V gene encodes CDR1 KGHSH and CDR2 LQKENI. V lost 2 bases and J 7 bases, leaving 14 bases between the germline ends. The CDR3 is made up of 14 amino acids. Here the CDR3 reads CASSPAGRRDEAFF. In DNA form, the CDR3 reads TGTGCCAGCTCACCAGCGGGAAGACGTGATGAAGCTTTCTTT.

This clone was seen once. V usage is TRBV30 and J usage is TRBJ1-5; D is undetermined. The CDR3 consists of 13 residues. Germline V gene lookup returns CDR1 GTSNPN and CDR2 SVGIG (reference sequence). V dropped 0 bases and J dropped 7 bases, with 10 bases sitting between them. The CDR3 DNA reads TGTGCCTGGAGTGTAATTCCGGGGCAGCCCCAGCATTTT. Protein product: CAWSVIPGQPQHF.

V gene TRBV15 combines with J gene TRBJ1-5; D gene ambiguous. The CDR3 totals 14 residues. V lost 1 base and J lost 5, with 9 bases in between. The germline gives CDR1 LNHNV, CDR2 YYDKDF (reference sequence). The CDR3 sequence: CATSRVEGYQPQHF. CDR3 coding DNA: TGTGCCACCAGCAGAGTAGAGGGCTATCAGCCCCAGCATTTT. The entire variable domain, with the rest obtained from reference TRBV15 and TRBJ1-5, is as follows: DAMVIQNPRYQVTQFGKPVTLSCSQTLNHNVMYWYQQKSSQAPKLLFHYYDKDFNNEADTPDNFQSRRPNTSFCFLDIRSPGLGDTAMYLCATSRVEGYQPQHFGDGTRLSIL.

The chain combines TRBV4-2 with TRBJ2-1, with D possibly TRBD2 on 6 matching bases. The germline V gene has CDR1 LGHNA and CDR2 YNFKEQ. The V end was cut by 1 base, the J end by 9 bases, with 19 bases between. The CDR3 contains 16 residues. This CDR3 reads CASSQVNLALLGEQFF. As DNA, the CDR3 is TGTGCCAGCAGCCAAGTCAACCTAGCGCTGCTTGGTGAGCAGTTCTTC.

CDR3 DNA: TGTGCCAGCAGTTCACTAGCGGGGGCCGACAATGAGCAGTTCTTC. This translates into CASSSLAGADNEQFF. V usage is TRBV2 and J usage is TRBJ2-1, with 11 bases fitting TRBD2. V lost 5 bases to trimming and J lost 5 bases; unmatched junction nucleotides: 5. Germline loops: CDR1 SNHLY, CDR2 FYNNEI. The CDR3 consists of 15 residues.

This clone was picked up a small number of times. The chain uses TRBV30 and TRBJ1-5; 7 bases match TRBD1. The CDR3 totals 14 residues. Germline V gives CDR1 GTSNPN, CDR2 SVGIG (reference sequence). Trimming removed 1 base from V and 7 bases from J; junction bases left unmatched: 7. CDR3 bases: TGTGCCTGGAGTGACAGGGGACTGCGGCAGCCCCAGCATTTT. Amino acid sequence: CAWSDRGLRQPQHF.

This rearrangement joins TRBV28 to TRBJ1-5; D remains ambiguous. Germline lookup yields CDR1 MDHEN and CDR2 SYDVKM. The CDR3 runs 12 residues. V was cut by 0 bases and J by 7 bases, with 4 bases left in between. DNA of the CDR3: TGTGCCAGCAGTTTATGGTTACAGCCCCAGCATTTT. This encodes CASSLWLQPQHF.

This chain joins TRBV6-2 or TRBV6-3 and TRBJ1-2; D is uncertain. CDR1 and CDR2 (germline): MNHEY, SVGEGT. There are 13 residues in the CDR3. V dropped 5 bases and J dropped 1 base, with 8 bases sitting between them. CDR3 loop: CASSLGINYGYTF. The CDR3 DNA reads as TGTGCCAGCAGTCTCGGGATTAACTATGGCTACACCTTC.

V and J are TRBV28 and TRBJ2-1, with 7 bases matching TRBD2. Per germline, CDR1 MDHEN and CDR2 SYDVKM. Losses at the gene ends were 6 bases for V and 4 bases for J; bases not matched to a gene: 12. The CDR3 is made up of 16 amino acids. CDR3 bases: TGTGCCAGCAGGTCGAGGAAGGCGGGGGAGTACAATGAGCAGTTCTTC. Residues: CASRSRKAGEYNEQFF.

This chain connects TRBV3-1 (or the pseudogene TRBV3-2) to TRBJ2-5, with 10 bases lining up with TRBD2. The germline CDR1 and CDR2 sequences are LGHDT and YNNKEL (reference sequence). Trimming cost V 6 bases and J 2 bases; bases outside gene matches: 0. This CDR3 is 13 amino acids long. The CDR3 nucleotides read TGTGCCAGCAGAGCGGGAGGGCAAGAGACCCAGTACTTC. Protein product: CASRAGGQETQYF.

The chain couples TRBV5-1 to TRBJ2-1; possibly TRBD2 for D (5 bases). From germline, CDR1 is SGHRS and CDR2 YFSETQ. The CDR3 loop spans 15 amino acids. The germline V and J ends were trimmed by 0 bases and 8 bases, with 15 bases remaining between them. CDR3 residues: CASSLVKGMEDEQFF. Written as DNA, the CDR3 is TGCGCCAGCAGCTTGGTCAAAGGGATGGAGGATGAGCAGTTCTTC.